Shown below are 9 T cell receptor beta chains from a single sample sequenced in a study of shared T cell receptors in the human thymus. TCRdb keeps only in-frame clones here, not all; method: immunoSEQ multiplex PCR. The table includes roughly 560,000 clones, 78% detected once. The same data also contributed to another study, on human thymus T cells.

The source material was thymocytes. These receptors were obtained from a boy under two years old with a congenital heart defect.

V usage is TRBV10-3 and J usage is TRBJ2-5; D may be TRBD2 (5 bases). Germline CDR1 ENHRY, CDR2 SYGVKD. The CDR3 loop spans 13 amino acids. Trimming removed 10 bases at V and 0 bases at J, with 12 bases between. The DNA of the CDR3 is TGTGCCACTCGAGCCGGGGACCAAGAGACCCAGTACTTC. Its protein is CATRAGDQETQYF.

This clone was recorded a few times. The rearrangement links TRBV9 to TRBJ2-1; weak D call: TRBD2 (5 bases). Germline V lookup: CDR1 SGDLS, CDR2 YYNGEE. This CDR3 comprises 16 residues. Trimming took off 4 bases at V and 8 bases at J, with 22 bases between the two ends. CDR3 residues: CASSLFWWEPMDEQFF. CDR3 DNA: TGTGCCAGCAGCCTATTTTGGTGGGAGCCAATGGATGAGCAGTTCTTC. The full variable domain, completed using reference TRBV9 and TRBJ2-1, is DSGVTQTPKHLITATGQRVTLRCSPRSGDLSVYWYQQSLDQGLQFLIQYYNGEERAKGNILERFSAQQFPDLHSELNLSSLELGDSALYFCASSLFWWEPMDEQFFGPGTRLTVL.

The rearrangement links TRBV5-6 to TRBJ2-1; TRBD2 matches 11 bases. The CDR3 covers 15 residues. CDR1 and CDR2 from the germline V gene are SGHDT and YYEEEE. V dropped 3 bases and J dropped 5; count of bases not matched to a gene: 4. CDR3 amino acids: CASSWTLAGDNEQFF. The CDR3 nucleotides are TGTGCCAGCAGCTGGACACTAGCGGGAGACAATGAGCAGTTCTTC.

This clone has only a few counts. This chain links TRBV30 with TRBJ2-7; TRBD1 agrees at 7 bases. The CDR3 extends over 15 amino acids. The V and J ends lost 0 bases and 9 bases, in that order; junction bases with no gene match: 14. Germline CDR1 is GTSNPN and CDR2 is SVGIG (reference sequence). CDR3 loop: CAWSVPEDRSNSQYF. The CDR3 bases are TGTGCCTGGAGTGTCCCCGAGGACAGGTCGAATTCGCAGTACTTC.

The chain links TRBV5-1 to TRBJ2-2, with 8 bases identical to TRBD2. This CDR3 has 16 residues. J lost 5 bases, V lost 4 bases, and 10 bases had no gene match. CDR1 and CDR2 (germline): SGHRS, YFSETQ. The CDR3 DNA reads TGCGCCAGCAGCGCCACCGGTAGCGGGATTACCGGGGAGCTGTTTTTT. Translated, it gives CASSATGSGITGELFF.

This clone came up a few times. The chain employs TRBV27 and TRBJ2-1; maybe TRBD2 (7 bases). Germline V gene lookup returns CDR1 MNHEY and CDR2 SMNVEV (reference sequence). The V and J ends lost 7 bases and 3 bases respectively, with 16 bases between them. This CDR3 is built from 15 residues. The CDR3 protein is CASTGEGGGYNEQFF. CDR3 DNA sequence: TGTGCCAGCACTGGGGAGGGGGGTGGCTACAATGAGCAGTTCTTC.

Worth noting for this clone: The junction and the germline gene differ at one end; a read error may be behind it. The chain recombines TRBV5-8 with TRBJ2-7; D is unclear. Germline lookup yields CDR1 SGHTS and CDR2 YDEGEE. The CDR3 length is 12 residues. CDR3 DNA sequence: TGTGCCAGCAGCTTGGGATCTCCCCAGCGCGACTTC. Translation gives CASSLGSPQRDF.

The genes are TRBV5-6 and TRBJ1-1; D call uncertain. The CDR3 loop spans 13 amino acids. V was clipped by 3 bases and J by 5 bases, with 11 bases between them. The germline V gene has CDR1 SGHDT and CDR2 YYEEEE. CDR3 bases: TGTGCCAGCAGCTGGAGCATCTGGACTGAAGCTTTCTTT. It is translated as CASSWSIWTEAFF.

DNA for the CDR3: TGTGCCAGCAGCCCCTCTGGACAGGCACCACTCTACGAGCAGTACTTC. It codes for CASSPSGQAPLYEQYF. This chain connects TRBV5-5 to TRBJ2-7, with 7 bases matching TRBD1. The V and J ends lost 4 bases and 3 bases, in that order; junction bases with no gene match: 13. Germline V gene sequence: CDR1 SGHKS, CDR2 YYEKEE (reference sequence). The CDR3 extends over 16 amino acids.